The 25 T cell receptor beta chains presented below share a single source sample, sequenced in a study of T-cell memory formation after mild COVID-19. TCRdb reprocessed the 5' RACE reads via MiXCR and lists one record per CDR3 protein. The sample lists about 49,000 distinct CDR3 sequences; approximately 7% were seen once. The sequenced material came from PBMCs or a T cell subset sorted from them (not recorded which). All receptors come from a man aged 18-30 years who had mild COVID-19 (a few samples of this study predate the infection). Cell type and time point are not known.

This clonotype was recorded a few times. The rearrangement joins TRBV3-1 to TRBJ2-3; D unresolved. The length of the CDR3 is 14 residues. The V and J ends lost 3 bases and 0 bases respectively, with 7 bases between them. From germline, CDR1 is LGHDT and CDR2 YNNKEL (reference sequence). The CDR3 is CASSHLGSTDTQYF. For the CDR3, the DNA is TGTGCCAGCAGCCATCTCGGTAGCACAGATACGCAGTATTTT.

The rearrangement joins TRBV7-6 to TRBJ2-7, with TRBD1 as a possible D gene (6 bases). The CDR3 has 15 amino acids. The germline CDR1 and CDR2 sequences are SGHVS and FNYEAQ. Trimming removed 3 bases at V and 4 bases at J, with 16 bases between. This CDR3 reads CASSLDVGARYEQYV. The CDR3 nucleotides are TGTGCCAGCAGCTTGGACGTGGGGGCCCGATACGAGCAGTACGTC.

This chain links TRBV7-9 with TRBJ1-1; D gene uncertain. The germline CDR1 and CDR2 sequences are SEHNR and FQNEAQ (reference sequence). V was shortened by 5 bases and J by 0 bases, with 7 bases between the two germline ends. CDR3 size: 13 residues. This chain's CDR3 is CASSRLMNTEAFF. In nucleotides, the CDR3 is TGTGCCAGCAGCCGATTAATGAACACTGAAGCTTTCTTT.

V and J are TRBV7-3 and TRBJ2-2; 8 bases are a match to TRBD2. Germline CDR1 SGHTA, CDR2 FQGTGA. Unmatched junction bases numbered 5, after V lost 2 bases and J lost 6 bases. The CDR3 contains 15 residues. The DNA of the CDR3 is TGTGCCAGCAGCTTATCCGGGACTAGATCCGGGGAGCTGTTTTTT. Encoded protein: CASSLSGTRSGELFF. The variable domain in full, with the rest retrieved from reference TRBV7-3 and TRBJ2-2, is GAGVSQTPSNKVTEKGKYVELRCDPISGHTALYWYRQSLGQGPEFLIYFQGTGAADDSGLPNDRFFAVRPEGSVSTLKIQRTERGDSAVYLCASSLSGTRSGELFFGEGSRLTVL.

V is TRBV12-3 or TRBV12-4 and J is TRBJ2-1; D gene unclear. The germline V and J ends were trimmed by 3 bases and 7 bases, with 13 bases remaining between them. The CDR3 spans 14 residues. In nucleotides, the CDR3 is TGTGCCAGCAGTTTGGGCCCTCCTGGAAATGAGCAGTTCTTC. Translating gives CASSLGPPGNEQFF.

A few counts support this clonotype. This chain uses TRBV12-3 or TRBV12-4 with TRBJ1-6; D is possibly TRBD1 (6 bases). Deletions cut 9 bases from V and 10 bases from J, with 16 bases between. This CDR3 has 13 residues. The CDR3 loop is CASQDSGRSPLHF. CDR3 sequence (DNA): TGTGCCAGTCAGGACAGCGGACGCTCACCCCTCCACTTT.

J is TRBJ1-5 and V is TRBV6-6; D ambiguous. This CDR3 region has 14 residues. V was cut by 6 bases and J by 0 bases, with 9 bases left in between. Germline V gene data show CDR1 as MNHNY and CDR2 as SVGAGI (reference sequence). Written as DNA, the CDR3 is TGTGCCAGCAGCCCCAGCGATAGCAATCAGCCCCAGCATTTT. This sequence encodes CASSPSDSNQPQHF.

This clonotype was counted at least ten times. This chain connects TRBV10-3 to TRBJ1-1; the D gene is possibly TRBD1 (6 bases). Trimming pared 9 bases from V and 1 base from J, leaving 12 bases between. CDR3 length: 13 residues. Germline V gene lookup returns CDR1 ENHRY and CDR2 SYGVKD. CDR3 in amino acids: CAIRGTPNTEAFF. In nucleotides, the CDR3 is TGTGCCATTCGCGGGACACCGAACACTGAAGCTTTCTTT.

In this sample, this clonotype turned up a few times. V usage is TRBV7-8 and J usage is TRBJ1-2; 7 nucleotides line up with TRBD1. J gave up 10 bases and V 5 bases, and 4 bases lay outside the gene matches. This CDR3 region has 11 residues. Germline assignment: CDR1 SGHVS and CDR2 FQNEAQ. CDR3 residues: CASSGTAAYTF. The CDR3 DNA reads TGTGCCAGCAGCGGGACAGCGGCCTACACCTTC.

The chain links TRBV20-1 to TRBJ2-5; possibly TRBD2 for D (5 bases). Germline V gene lookup returns CDR1 DFQATT and CDR2 SNEGSKA (reference sequence). The CDR3 has 14 residues. The V gene lost 0 bases and the J gene lost 5 bases, with 13 bases spanning the gap. In nucleotides, the CDR3 is TGCAGTGCTAGAGATCGGATGGGCGGGGAGACCCAGTACTTC. Translation gives CSARDRMGGETQYF.

This clonotype was seen only a few times. The rearrangement links TRBV20-1 to TRBJ2-7, with D tentatively TRBD1 (5 bases). The CDR3 has 13 residues. The germline V gene encodes CDR1 DFQATT and CDR2 SNEGSKA (reference sequence). Deletions cut 3 bases from V and 2 bases from J, with 11 bases between. CDR3 amino acids: CSASSDRTYEQYV. In nucleotides, the CDR3 is TGCAGTGCTAGCTCCGACAGAACCTACGAGCAGTACGTC.

The chain carries TRBV20-1 and TRBJ2-1; 13 positions match TRBD2. Per germline, CDR1 DFQATT and CDR2 SNEGSKA (reference sequence). This CDR3 is 12 amino acids long. CDR3 sequence: CRGTSGENEQFF. The CDR3 coding sequence is TGCAGAGGGACTAGCGGGGAAAATGAGCAGTTCTTC.

This clonotype was picked up a small number of times. The CDR3 is CASSWQGDYGYTF. The DNA of the CDR3 is TGTGCCAGCAGTTGGCAGGGAGACTATGGCTACACCTTC. The chain has TRBV6-5 and TRBJ1-2; D possibly corresponds to TRBD1 (5 bases). The CDR3 consists of 13 residues. With 4 bases removed from V and 3 bases from J, the gap between germline ends came to 9 bases. Germline lookup yields CDR1 MNHEY and CDR2 SVGAGI.

The sample holds a few counts of this clonotype. The V gene is TRBV7-3, the J gene TRBJ2-3; 11 bases are a match to TRBD1. Germline V gives CDR1 SGHTA, CDR2 FQGTGA. With 8 bases clipped from V and 5 bases from J, the junction kept 3 bases outside the gene matches. CDR3 length equals 13 residues. CDR3 nucleotide sequence: TGTGCCAGCGGACAGGGGGCAGGAGATACGCAGTATTTT. The encoded protein is CASGQGAGDTQYF.

Ten or more counts support this clonotype. The chain links TRBV5-1 to TRBJ1-2; 8 nucleotides match TRBD1. This CDR3 comprises 14 residues. Germline V gene lookup returns CDR1 SGHRS and CDR2 YFSETQ. Losses at the gene ends were 1 base for V and 6 bases for J; bases not matched to a gene: 5. The CDR3 DNA reads as TGCGCCAGCAGCTTGTTACAGGGGGAGCATGGCTACACCTTC. Translated: CASSLLQGEHGYTF.

This clonotype has at least ten counts. One end of the junction does not line up with germline, which may come from a read error. The chain uses TRBV5-1 and TRBJ2-7, with TRBD1 as a possible D gene (7 bases). From germline, CDR1 is SGHRS and CDR2 YFSETQ. The CDR3 has 14 amino acids. The CDR3 spells CASSLDPQGGNKNF. CDR3 nucleotides: TGCGCCAGCAGCTTGGATCCTCAGGGGGGCAATAAGAACTTC.

This chain connects TRBV6-2 or TRBV6-3 to TRBJ2-3; D is uncertain. Trimming left V 5 bases short and J 8 bases short, with 11 bases between. Germline-derived CDR1 and CDR2 are MNHEY and SVGEGT. The length of the CDR3 is 12 residues. CDR3 loop: CASSRMLGTQYF. The CDR3 DNA is TGTGCCAGCAGTCGGATGTTGGGTACGCAGTATTTT.

The genes are TRBV7-2 and TRBJ2-3; D is uncertain. The CDR3 length is 16 residues. The germline CDR1 and CDR2 sequences are SGHTA and FQGNSA. The V end lost 0 bases, the J end lost 5 bases, and 15 bases lay between the germline ends. CDR3 nucleotide sequence: TGTGCCAGCAGCTTAGCAGCTCGAGGACCCATAGATACGCAGTATTTT. Its protein product is CASSLAARGPIDTQYF.

The table lists this clonotype with a few counts. The V call is TRBV4-3, the J call TRBJ2-3; no firm D call. Germline CDR1 and CDR2: LGHNA and YSLEER. The CDR3 covers 14 residues. V was shortened by 0 bases and J by 2 bases, with 6 bases between the two germline ends. CDR3 region: CASSQDQDTDTQYF. CDR3 nucleotide sequence: TGCGCCAGCAGCCAAGATCAGGACACAGATACGCAGTATTTT.

This clonotype was observed a few times. The chain combines TRBV7-2 with TRBJ2-7; 8 bases are a match to TRBD1. Trimming took 1 base from V and 5 from J; bases not matched to a gene: 4. The germline gives CDR1 SGHTA, CDR2 FQGNSA. This CDR3 region has 14 residues. The CDR3 DNA follows: TGTGCCAGCAGCTTAGTGGGGACAGGAAACGAGCAGTACGTC. Translated: CASSLVGTGNEQYV.

This clonotype appeared a few times. The J gene is TRBJ2-1, the V gene TRBV6-5; the D is unclear. The V end was cut by 3 bases, the J end by 0 bases, with 6 bases between. The CDR3 sequence is 14 residues long. CDR1 and CDR2 (germline): MNHEY, SVGAGI. This CDR3 reads CASSYQSSYNEQFF. The DNA for the CDR3 is TGTGCCAGCAGTTATCAGAGCTCCTACAATGAGCAGTTCTTC.

DNA of the CDR3: TGTGCCAGCAGTTTAAGGGCTAGCGGGCAAGAGACCCAGTACTTC. Encoded protein: CASSLRASGQETQYF. The gene calls are TRBV27 and TRBJ2-5, with 8 bases fitting TRBD2. The CDR3 contains 15 residues. V lost 2 bases to trimming and J lost 2 bases; unmatched junction nucleotides: 4. Looked up from germline, CDR1 is MNHEY and CDR2 is SMNVEV (reference sequence).

This clonotype was counted only a few times. The rearrangement uses TRBV29-1 and TRBJ2-7; the match to TRBD2 covers 10 bases. V was pared by 5 bases and J by 0 bases, with 4 bases of the junction left unmatched. Per the germline V gene, CDR1 is SQVTM and CDR2 is ANQGSEA. The length of the CDR3 is 14 residues. CDR3 region: CSVHSGGGSYEQYF. CDR3 sequence (DNA): TGCAGCGTTCACAGCGGGGGGGGCTCCTACGAGCAGTACTTC.

In its sample, this clonotype was seen a few times. V is TRBV18 and J is TRBJ1-1; possibly TRBD1 for D (5 bases). The V end was cut by 1 base, the J end by 0 bases, with 27 bases between. Germline CDR1 KGHSH, CDR2 LQKENI. This CDR3 is 21 amino acids long. CDR3 nucleotide sequence: TGTGCCAGCTCACCACGCGCAAGTCGTTCGGGGCAGGGAAATATGAACACTGAAGCTTTCTTT. It encodes CASSPRASRSGQGNMNTEAFF.

Comment on this clonotype: This may be a read error, as it is one base from a much larger clone. This chain links TRBV29-1 with TRBJ1-2; unclear D gene. This CDR3 has 12 residues. V lost 7 bases and J lost 7, with 16 bases in between. From germline, CDR1 is SQVTM and CDR2 ANQGSEA. The CDR3 loop reads CSGLQCPSGYTF. CDR3 bases: TGCAGCGGCCTACAGTGCCCTAGTGGCTACACCTTC.